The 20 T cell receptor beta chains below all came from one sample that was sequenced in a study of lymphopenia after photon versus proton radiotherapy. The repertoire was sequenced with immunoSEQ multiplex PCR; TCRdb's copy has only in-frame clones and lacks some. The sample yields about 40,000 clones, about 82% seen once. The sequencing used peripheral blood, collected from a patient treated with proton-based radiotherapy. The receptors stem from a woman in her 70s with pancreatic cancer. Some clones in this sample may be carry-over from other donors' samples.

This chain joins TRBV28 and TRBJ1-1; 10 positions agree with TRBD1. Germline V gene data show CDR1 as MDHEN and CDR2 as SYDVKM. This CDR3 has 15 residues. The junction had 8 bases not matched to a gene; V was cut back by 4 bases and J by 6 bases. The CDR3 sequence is CASSWTGGGGAEAFF. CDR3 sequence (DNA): TGTGCCAGCAGTTGGACAGGGGGAGGGGGTGCTGAAGCTTTCTTT.

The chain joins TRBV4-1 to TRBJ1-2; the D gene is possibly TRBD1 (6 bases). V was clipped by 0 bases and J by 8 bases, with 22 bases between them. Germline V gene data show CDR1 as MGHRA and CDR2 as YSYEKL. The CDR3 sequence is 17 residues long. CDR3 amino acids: CASSQEGGSDGIDGYTF. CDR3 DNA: TGCGCCAGCAGCCAAGAAGGGGGGAGCGATGGAATAGACGGCTACACCTTC.

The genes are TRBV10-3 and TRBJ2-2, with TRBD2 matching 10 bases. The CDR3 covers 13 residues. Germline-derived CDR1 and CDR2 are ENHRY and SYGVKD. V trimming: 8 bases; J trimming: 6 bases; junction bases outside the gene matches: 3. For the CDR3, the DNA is TGTGCCATCGGGACTAGCGATCCCGGGGAGCTGTTTTTT. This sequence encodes CAIGTSDPGELFF.

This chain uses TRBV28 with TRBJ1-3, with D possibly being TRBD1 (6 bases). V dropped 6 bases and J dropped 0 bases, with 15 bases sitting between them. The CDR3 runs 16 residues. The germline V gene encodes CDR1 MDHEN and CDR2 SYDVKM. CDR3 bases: TGTGCCAGCAGACCACAGGGTCCTCCCTCTGGAAACACCATATATTTT. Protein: CASRPQGPPSGNTIYF.

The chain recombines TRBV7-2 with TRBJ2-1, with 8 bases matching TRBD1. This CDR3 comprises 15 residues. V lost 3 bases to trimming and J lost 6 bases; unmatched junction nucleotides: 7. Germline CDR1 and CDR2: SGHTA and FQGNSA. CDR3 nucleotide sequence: TGTGCCAGCAGCTTGTCGACAGGGGTTCGCAATGAGCAGTTCTTC. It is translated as CASSLSTGVRNEQFF.

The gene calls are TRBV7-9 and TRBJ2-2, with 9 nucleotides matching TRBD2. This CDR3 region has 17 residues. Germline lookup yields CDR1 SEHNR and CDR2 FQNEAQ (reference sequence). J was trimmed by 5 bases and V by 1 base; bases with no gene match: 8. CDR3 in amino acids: CASSLVGASGMTGELFF. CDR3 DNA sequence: TGTGCCAGCAGCTTAGTGGGCGCTAGCGGGATGACCGGGGAGCTGTTTTTT.

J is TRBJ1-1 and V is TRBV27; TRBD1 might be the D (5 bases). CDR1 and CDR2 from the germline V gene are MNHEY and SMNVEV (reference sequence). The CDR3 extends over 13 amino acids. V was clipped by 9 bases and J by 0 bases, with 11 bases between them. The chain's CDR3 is CASKGFVNTEAFF. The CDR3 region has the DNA TGTGCCAGTAAGGGGTTTGTGAACACTGAAGCTTTCTTT.

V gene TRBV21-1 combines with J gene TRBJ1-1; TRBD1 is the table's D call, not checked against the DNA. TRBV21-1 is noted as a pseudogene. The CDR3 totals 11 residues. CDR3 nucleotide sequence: TGTGCCGGACAGGGACGGGTGGGAGCTTTCTTT. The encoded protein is CAGQGRVGAFF.

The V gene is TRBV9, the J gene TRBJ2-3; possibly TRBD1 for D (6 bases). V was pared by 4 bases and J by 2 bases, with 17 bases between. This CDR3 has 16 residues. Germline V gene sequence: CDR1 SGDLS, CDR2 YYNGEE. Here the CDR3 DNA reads TGTGCCAGCAGCCTATTACAGGGAACTGACACAGATACGCAGTATTTT. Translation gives CASSLLQGTDTDTQYF.

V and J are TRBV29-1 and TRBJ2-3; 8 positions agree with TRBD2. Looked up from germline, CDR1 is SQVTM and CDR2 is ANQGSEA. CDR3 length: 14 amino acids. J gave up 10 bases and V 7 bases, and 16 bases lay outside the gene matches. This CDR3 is CSARTSPSTGAQYF. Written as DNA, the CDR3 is TGCAGCGCGCGGACTAGCCCCAGCACAGGTGCGCAGTATTTT.

CDR3 sequence: CASSPLAGVYNEQFF. As DNA, the CDR3 is TGTGCCAGCAGCCCCCTAGCGGGGGTTTACAATGAGCAGTTCTTC. The chain employs TRBV7-9 and TRBJ2-1; 10 bases are a match to TRBD2. This CDR3 is built from 15 residues. V trimming: 5 bases; J trimming: 4 bases; junction bases outside the gene matches: 5. Germline CDR1 SEHNR, CDR2 FQNEAQ (reference sequence).

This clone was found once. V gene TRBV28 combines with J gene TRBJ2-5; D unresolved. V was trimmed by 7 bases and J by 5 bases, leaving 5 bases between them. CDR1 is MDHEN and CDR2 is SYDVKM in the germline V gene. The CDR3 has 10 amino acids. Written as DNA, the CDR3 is TGTGCCAGCAACGGGGAGACCCAGTACTTC. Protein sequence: CASNGETQYF.

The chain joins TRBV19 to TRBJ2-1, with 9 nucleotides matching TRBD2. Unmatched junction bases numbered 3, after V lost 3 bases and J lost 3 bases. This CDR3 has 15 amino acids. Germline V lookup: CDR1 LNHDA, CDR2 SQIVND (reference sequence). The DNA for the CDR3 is TGTGCCAGTAGTATTAGACTAGCGGACTACAATGAGCAGTTCTTC. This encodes CASSIRLADYNEQFF.

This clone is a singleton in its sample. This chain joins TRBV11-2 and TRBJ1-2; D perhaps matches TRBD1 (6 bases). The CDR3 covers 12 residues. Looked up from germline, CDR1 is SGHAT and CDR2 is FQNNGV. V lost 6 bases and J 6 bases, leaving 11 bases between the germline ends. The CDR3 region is CASRPQGDGYTF. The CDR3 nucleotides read TGTGCCAGCAGACCACAGGGCGATGGCTACACCTTC.

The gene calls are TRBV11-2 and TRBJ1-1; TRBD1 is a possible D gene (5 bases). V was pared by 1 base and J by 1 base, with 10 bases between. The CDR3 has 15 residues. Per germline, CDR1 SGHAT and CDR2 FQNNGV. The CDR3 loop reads CASSLGVGENTEAFF. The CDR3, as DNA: TGTGCCAGCAGCTTAGGCGTAGGGGAGAACACTGAAGCTTTCTTT.

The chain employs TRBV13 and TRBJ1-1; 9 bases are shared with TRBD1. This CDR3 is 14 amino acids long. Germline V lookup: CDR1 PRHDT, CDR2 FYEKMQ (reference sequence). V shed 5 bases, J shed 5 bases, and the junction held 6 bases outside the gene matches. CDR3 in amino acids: CASSTTGGKTEAFF. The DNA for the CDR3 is TGTGCCAGCAGCACCACAGGGGGCAAGACTGAAGCTTTCTTT.

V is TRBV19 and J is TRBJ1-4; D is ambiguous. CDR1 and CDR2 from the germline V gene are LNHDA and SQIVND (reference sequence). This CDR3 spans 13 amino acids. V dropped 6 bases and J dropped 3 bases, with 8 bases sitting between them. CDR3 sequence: CASRKTSNEKLFF. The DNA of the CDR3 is TGTGCCAGTAGAAAGACTTCTAATGAAAAACTGTTTTTT.

CDR3 DNA: TGTGCCAGCAGCCAAGGGTCAGGGCCCCTGCCCCAGCATTTT. Protein sequence: CASSQGSGPLPQHF. The chain employs TRBV4-2 and TRBJ1-5; D might be TRBD1 (5 bases). The V end lost 1 base, the J end lost 9 bases, and 13 bases lay between the germline ends. Germline loops: CDR1 LGHNA, CDR2 YNFKEQ. CDR3 length: 14 residues.

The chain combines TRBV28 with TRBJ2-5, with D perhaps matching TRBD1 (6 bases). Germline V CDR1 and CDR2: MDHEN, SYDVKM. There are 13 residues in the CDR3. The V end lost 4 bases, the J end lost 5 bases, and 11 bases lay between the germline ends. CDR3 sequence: CASSSYRAETQYF. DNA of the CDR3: TGTGCCAGCAGTTCTTACAGGGCGGAGACCCAGTACTTC.

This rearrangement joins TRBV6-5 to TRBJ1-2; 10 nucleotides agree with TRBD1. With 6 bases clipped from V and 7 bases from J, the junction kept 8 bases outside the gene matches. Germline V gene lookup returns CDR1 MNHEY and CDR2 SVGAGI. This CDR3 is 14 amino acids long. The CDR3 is CASSPGQGVGGYTF. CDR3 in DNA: TGTGCCAGCAGCCCCGGACAGGGGGTGGGTGGCTACACCTTC.